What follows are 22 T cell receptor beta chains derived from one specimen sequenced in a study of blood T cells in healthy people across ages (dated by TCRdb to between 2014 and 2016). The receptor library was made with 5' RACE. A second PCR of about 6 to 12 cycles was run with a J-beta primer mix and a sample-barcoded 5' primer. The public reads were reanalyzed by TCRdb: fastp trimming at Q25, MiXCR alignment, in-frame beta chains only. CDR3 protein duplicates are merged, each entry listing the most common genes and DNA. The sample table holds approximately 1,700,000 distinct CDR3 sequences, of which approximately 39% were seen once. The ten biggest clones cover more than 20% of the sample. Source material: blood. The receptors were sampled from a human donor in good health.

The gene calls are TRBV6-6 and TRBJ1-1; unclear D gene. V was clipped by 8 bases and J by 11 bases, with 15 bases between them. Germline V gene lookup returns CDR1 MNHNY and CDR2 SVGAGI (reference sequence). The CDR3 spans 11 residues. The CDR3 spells CASGGRGGAFF. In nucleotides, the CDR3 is TGTGCCAGCGGAGGCCGTGGCGGGGCTTTCTTT.

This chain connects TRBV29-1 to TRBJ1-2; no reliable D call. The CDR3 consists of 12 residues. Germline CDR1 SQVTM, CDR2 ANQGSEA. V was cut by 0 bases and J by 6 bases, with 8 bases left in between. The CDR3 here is CSVEDLGNGYTF. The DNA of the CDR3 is TGCAGCGTTGAAGATCTAGGGAATGGCTACACCTTC.

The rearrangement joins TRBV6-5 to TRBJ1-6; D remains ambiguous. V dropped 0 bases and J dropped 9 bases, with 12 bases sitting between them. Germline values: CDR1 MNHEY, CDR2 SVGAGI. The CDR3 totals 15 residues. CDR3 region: CASSYSRPRLSPLHF. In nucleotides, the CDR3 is TGTGCCAGCAGTTACTCGCGGCCCAGACTTTCACCCCTCCACTTT.

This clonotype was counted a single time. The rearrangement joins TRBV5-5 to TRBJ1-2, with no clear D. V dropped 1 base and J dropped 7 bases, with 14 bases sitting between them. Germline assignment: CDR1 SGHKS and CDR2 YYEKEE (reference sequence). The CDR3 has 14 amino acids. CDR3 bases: TGTGCCAGCAGCTTGCTAGCCCCGAGAGGTGGCTACACCTTC. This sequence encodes CASSLLAPRGGYTF.

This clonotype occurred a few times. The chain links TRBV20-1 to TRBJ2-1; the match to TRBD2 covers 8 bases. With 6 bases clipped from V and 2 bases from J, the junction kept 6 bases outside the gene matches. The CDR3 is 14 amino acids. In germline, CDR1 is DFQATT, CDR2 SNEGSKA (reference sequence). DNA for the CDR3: TGCAGTGCCGGGGGGGGGAGGACCTACAATGAGCAGTTCTTC. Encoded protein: CSAGGGRTYNEQFF.

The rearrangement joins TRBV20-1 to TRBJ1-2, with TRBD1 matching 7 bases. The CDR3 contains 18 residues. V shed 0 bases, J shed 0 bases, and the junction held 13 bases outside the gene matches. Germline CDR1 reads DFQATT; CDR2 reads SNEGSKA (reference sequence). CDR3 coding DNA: TGCAGTGCTAGAGATTACTTAGAGGGGGCCTCCGCTAACTATGGCTACACCTTC. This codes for CSARDYLEGASANYGYTF.

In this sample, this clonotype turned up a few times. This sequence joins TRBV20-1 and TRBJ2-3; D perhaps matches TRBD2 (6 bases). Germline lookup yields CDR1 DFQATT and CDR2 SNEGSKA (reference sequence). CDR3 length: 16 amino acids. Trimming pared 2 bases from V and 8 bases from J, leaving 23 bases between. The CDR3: CSARPNFSGDRGTQYF. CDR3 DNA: TGCAGTGCTAGACCTAATTTCTCGGGGGACCGGGGTACGCAGTATTTT.

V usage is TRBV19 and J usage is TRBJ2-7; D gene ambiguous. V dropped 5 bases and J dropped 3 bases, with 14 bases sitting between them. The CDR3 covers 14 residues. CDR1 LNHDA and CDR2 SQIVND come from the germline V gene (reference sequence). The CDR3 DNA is TGTGCCAGTAGTTACGGCGGTGGGCTCTACGAGCAGTACTTC. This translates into CASSYGGGLYEQYF.

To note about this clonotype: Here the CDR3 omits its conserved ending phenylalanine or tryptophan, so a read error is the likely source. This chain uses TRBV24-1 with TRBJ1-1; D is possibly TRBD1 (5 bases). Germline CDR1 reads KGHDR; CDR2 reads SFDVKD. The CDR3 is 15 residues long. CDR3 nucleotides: TGTGCCACCAGTGATTTCCGGGGGGGGAACACTGAGGCTTTCTTG. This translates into CATSDFRGGNTEAFL.

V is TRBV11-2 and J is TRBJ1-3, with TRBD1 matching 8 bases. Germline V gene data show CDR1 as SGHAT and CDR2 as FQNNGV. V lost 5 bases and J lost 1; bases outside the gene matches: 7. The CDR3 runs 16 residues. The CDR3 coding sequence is TGTGCCAGCAGCACACCCAGGGGGCTATCTGGAAACACCATATATTTT. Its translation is CASSTPRGLSGNTIYF.

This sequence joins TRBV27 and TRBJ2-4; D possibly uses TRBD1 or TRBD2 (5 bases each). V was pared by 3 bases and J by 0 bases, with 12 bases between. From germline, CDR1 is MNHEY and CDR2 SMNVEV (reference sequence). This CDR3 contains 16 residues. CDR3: CASSFTGALAKNIQYF. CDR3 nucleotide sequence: TGTGCCAGCAGTTTTACCGGGGCACTAGCCAAAAACATTCAGTACTTC.

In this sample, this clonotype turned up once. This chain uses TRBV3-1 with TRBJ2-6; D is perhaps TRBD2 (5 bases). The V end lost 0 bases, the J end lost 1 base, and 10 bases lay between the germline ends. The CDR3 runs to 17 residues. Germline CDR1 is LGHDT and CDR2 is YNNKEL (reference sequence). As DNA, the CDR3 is TGTGCCAGCAGCCAAGACCTAGCCCTGTCTGGGGCCAACGTCCTGACTTTC. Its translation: CASSQDLALSGANVLTF.

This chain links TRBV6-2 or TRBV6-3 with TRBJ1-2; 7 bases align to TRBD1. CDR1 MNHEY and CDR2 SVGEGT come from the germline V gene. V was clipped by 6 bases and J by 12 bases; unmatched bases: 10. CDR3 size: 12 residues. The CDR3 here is CASRPLTGFHTF. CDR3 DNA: TGTGCCAGCAGACCCCTGACAGGGTTCCACACCTTC.

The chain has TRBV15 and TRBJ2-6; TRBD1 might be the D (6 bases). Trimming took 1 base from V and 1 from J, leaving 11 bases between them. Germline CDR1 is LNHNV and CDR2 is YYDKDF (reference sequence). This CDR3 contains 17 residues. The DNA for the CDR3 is TGTGCCACCAGCAGAGGGACAGTGTCATCTGGGGCCAACGTCCTGACTTTC. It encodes CATSRGTVSSGANVLTF.

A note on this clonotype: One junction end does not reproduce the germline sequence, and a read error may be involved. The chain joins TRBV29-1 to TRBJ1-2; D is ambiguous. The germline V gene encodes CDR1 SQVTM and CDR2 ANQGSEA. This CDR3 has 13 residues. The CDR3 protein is CSAEATNNYGYTF. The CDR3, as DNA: TGCAGCGCTGAAGCCACGAATAACTACGGCTACACCTTC.

CDR3 bases: TGCAGTGCTAGAGTGGGGATTCAAGACAATGAGCAGTTCTTC. It codes for CSARVGIQDNEQFF. The chain uses TRBV20-1 and TRBJ2-1; no definite D call. The CDR3 is 14 amino acids. V was clipped by 1 base and J by 5 bases, with 12 bases between them. Germline V CDR1 and CDR2: DFQATT, SNEGSKA (reference sequence).

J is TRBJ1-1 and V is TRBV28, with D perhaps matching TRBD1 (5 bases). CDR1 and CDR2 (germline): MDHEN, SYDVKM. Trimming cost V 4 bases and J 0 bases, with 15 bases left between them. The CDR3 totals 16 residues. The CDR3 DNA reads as TGTGCCAGCAGTTCACCCGCGACAGTGATGAACACTGAAGCTTTCTTT. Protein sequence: CASSSPATVMNTEAFF. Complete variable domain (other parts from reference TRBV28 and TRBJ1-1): DVKVTQSSRYLVKRTGEKVFLECVQDMDHENMFWYRQDPGLGLRLIYFSYDVKMKEKGDIPEGYSVSREKKERFSLILESASTNQTSMYLCASSSPATVMNTEAFFGQGTRLTVV.

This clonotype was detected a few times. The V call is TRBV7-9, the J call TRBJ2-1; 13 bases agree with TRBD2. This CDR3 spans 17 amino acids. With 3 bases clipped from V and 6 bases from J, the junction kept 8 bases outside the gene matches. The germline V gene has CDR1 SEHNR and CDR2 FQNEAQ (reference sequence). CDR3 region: CASSFGTSGGAINEQFF. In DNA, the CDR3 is TGTGCCAGCAGCTTCGGTACTAGCGGGGGGGCTATCAATGAGCAGTTCTTC. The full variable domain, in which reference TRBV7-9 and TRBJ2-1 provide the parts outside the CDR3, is DTGVSQNPRHKITKRGQNVTFRCDPISEHNRLYWYRQTLGQGPEFLTYFQNEAQLEKSRLLSDRFSAERPKGSFSTLEIQRTEQGDSAMYLCASSFGTSGGAINEQFFGPGTRLTVL.

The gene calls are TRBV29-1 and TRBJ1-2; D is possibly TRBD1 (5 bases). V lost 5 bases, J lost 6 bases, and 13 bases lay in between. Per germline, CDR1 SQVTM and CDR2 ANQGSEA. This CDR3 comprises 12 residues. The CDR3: CSVQRRGNGYTF. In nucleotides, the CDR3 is TGCAGCGTTCAGAGAAGGGGAAATGGCTACACCTTC.

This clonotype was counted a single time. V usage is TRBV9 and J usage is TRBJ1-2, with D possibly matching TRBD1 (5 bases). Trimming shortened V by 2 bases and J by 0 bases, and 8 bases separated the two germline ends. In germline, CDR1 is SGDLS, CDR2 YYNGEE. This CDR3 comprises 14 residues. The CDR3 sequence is CASSVPGSNYGYTF. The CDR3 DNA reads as TGTGCCAGCAGCGTCCCAGGGTCTAACTATGGCTACACCTTC.

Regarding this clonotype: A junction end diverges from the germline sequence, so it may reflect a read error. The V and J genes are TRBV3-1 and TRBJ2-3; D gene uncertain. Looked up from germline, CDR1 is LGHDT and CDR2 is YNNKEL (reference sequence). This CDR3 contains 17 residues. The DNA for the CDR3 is TGTGCCGGCAGCCAAGATCCGTCACAGCTCGGTTCAGATACGCAGTATTTT. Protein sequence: CAGSQDPSQLGSDTQYF.

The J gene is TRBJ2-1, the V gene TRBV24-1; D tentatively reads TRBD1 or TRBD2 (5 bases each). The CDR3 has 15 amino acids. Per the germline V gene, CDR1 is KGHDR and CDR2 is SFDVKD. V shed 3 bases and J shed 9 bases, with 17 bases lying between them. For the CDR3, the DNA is TGTGCCACCAGTGATCCCCGGGACGTTCGGGGTGAGCAGTTCTTC. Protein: CATSDPRDVRGEQFF.